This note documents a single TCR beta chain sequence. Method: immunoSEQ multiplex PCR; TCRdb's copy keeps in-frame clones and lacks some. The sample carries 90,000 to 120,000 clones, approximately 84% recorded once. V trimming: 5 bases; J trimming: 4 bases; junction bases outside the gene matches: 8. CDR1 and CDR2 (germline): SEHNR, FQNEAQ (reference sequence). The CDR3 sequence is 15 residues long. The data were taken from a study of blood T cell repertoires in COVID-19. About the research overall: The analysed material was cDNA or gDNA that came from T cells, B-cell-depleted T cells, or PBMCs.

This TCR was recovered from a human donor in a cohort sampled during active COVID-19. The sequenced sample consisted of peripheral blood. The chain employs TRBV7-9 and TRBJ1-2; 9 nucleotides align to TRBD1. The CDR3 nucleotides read TGTGCCAGCAGCACCGTCTGGACAGGGGCCTATGGCTACACCTTC. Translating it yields CASSTVWTGAYGYTF.